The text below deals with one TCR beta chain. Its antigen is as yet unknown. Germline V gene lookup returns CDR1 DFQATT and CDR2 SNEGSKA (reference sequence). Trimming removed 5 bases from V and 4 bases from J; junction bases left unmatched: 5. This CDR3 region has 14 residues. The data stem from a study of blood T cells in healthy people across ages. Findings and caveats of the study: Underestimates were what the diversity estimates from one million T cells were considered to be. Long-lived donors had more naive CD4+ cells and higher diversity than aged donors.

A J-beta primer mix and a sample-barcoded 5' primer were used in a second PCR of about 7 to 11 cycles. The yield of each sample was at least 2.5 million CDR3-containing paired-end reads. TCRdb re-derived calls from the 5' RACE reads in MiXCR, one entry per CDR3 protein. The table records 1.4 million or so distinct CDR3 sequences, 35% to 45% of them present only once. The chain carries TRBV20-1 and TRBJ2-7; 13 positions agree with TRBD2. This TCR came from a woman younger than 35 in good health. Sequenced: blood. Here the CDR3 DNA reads TGCAGTGCTCTCTGGACTAGCGGGAGATACGAGCAGTACTTC. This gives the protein CSALWTSGRYEQYF.